These 21 T cell receptor beta chains came from one sample sequenced in a study of blood T cells in healthy people across ages. PCR was performed a second time for about 7 to 12 cycles using a sample-barcoded 5' primer and a J-beta primer mix. From the 5' RACE reads, TCRdb called clonotypes with MiXCR, one entry per CDR3 protein. The sample carries roughly 900,000 distinct CDR3 sequences, more than 25% recorded once. The sequencing sample was made of blood. Receptors originate from an elderly woman in good health.

The gene calls are TRBV7-2 and TRBJ2-5; D is possibly TRBD1 (5 bases). CDR1 and CDR2 (germline): SGHTA, FQGNSA. Between the trimmed V and J ends, which lost 0 bases and 11 bases, there was a span of 19 bases. The CDR3 length is 15 residues. The CDR3 reads CASSLATANTLEQYF. CDR3 nucleotide sequence: TGTGCCAGCAGCTTAGCGACAGCGAACACCTTGGAGCAGTACTTC.

Remarks on this clonotype: This may stem from a read error, because a much larger clone lies one nucleotide away. The rearrangement uses TRBV6-2 or TRBV6-3 and TRBJ1-5, with TRBD1 matching over 7 bases. Per germline, CDR1 MNHEY and CDR2 SVGEGT. The CDR3 contains 15 residues. CDR3 loop: CASKTTGGGNRPQHF. The DNA of the CDR3 is TGTGCCAGCAAAACCACAGGAGGGGGCAATCGGCCCCAGCATTTT.

This clonotype appeared a few times. The chain's CDR3 is CASSPVGRPMNTEAFF. The CDR3, as DNA: TGTGCCAGCTCACCCGTCGGCCGGCCAATGAACACTGAAGCTTTCTTT. The V gene is TRBV18, the J gene TRBJ1-1; D unclear. The CDR3 sequence is 16 residues long. Germline V gene sequence: CDR1 KGHSH, CDR2 LQKENI. V gave up 3 bases and J gave up 0 bases, with 14 bases separating them. The full variable domain, with the rest looked up from reference TRBV18 and TRBJ1-1, is NAGVMQNPRHLVRRRGQEARLRCSPMKGHSHVYWYRQLPEEGLKFMVYLQKENIIDESGMPKERFSAEFPKEGPSILRIQQVVRGDSAAYFCASSPVGRPMNTEAFFGQGTRLTVV.

There are many counts of this clonotype. The chain uses TRBV9 and TRBJ2-1, with unresolved D. The germline CDR1 and CDR2 sequences are SGDLS and YYNGEE. The CDR3 has 16 amino acids. Trimming removed 0 bases from V and 6 bases from J, with 16 bases in between. CDR3 residues: CASSVAVGRGVNEQFF. The DNA of the CDR3 is TGTGCCAGCAGCGTAGCTGTCGGGCGAGGTGTCAATGAGCAGTTCTTC.

The chain links TRBV12-5 to TRBJ2-1; D call uncertain. CDR1 and CDR2 (germline): LGHNT, FRNRAP. The CDR3 spans 11 residues. V dropped 1 base and J dropped 8 bases, with 3 bases sitting between them. The CDR3 here is CASGLGDEQFF. Here the CDR3 DNA reads TGTGCTAGTGGTTTGGGGGATGAGCAGTTCTTC.

This clonotype came up a few times. A much larger clone sits a single nucleotide away, making a read error possible. This chain joins TRBV11-2 and TRBJ2-5, with D perhaps TRBD1 (6 bases). CDR3 length equals 14 residues. V lost 1 base and J lost 11, with 17 bases in between. CDR1 and CDR2 (germline): SGHAT, FQNNGV. Written as DNA, the CDR3 is TGTGCCAGCAGCTTAGTTTACAGGGCAAATGAGCAGTACTTC. Protein product: CASSLVYRANEQYF.

The chain joins TRBV10-2 to TRBJ1-4; weak D call: TRBD1 (5 bases). V lost 6 bases, J lost 5 bases, and 13 bases lay in between. This CDR3 is 14 amino acids long. Germline V lookup: CDR1 WSHSY, CDR2 SAAADI. CDR3 in DNA: TGCGCCAGCAGAGCAGCGGGGGGGAATGAAAAACTGTTTTTT. Its translation: CASRAAGGNEKLFF.

This rearrangement joins TRBV10-3 to TRBJ2-2; D remains ambiguous. The CDR3 loop spans 12 amino acids. V shed 4 bases and J shed 4 bases, with 4 bases lying between them. CDR1 and CDR2 (germline): ENHRY, SYGVKD. The CDR3 nucleotides read TGTGCCATCAGTGGCTCCACCGGGGAGCTGTTTTTT. Protein: CAISGSTGELFF.

This clonotype was detected a few times. The chain combines TRBV30 with TRBJ2-4; TRBD2 agrees at 7 bases. Germline V gene lookup returns CDR1 GTSNPN and CDR2 SVGIG (reference sequence). After removal of 5 bases from V and 1 base from J, the junction contained 8 bases not matched to a gene. The CDR3 sequence is 15 residues long. The CDR3 sequence is CAWGGGFAAKNIQYF. The CDR3 nucleotides are TGTGCCTGGGGGGGAGGGTTTGCGGCCAAAAACATTCAGTACTTC.

The chain recombines TRBV30 with TRBJ2-5; D perhaps matches TRBD2 (5 bases). The CDR3 covers 14 residues. V dropped 1 base and J dropped 4 bases, with 13 bases sitting between them. CDR1 GTSNPN and CDR2 SVGIG come from the germline V gene (reference sequence). CDR3 nucleotides: TGTGCCTGGAGTGCCACCGCCCGGGGAGAGACCCAGTACTTC. Encoded protein: CAWSATARGETQYF.

This clonotype was observed a handful of times. The V call is TRBV28, the J call TRBJ2-3; 7 bases are a match to TRBD2. The CDR3 runs 17 residues. J gave up 2 bases and V 4 bases, and 12 bases lay outside the gene matches. Per germline, CDR1 MDHEN and CDR2 SYDVKM. The CDR3 bases are TGTGCCAGCAGTTCCCACTCGGGCGGGGGTGCCACAGATACGCAGTATTTT. It yields the protein CASSSHSGGGATDTQYF.

On this clonotype: A much larger clone sits a single nucleotide away, making a read error possible. The J gene is TRBJ2-7, the V gene TRBV3-1; no reliable D call. Gene TRBJ2-4 matches the end of the DNA better, so the J call may be wrong. The CDR3 is made up of 16 amino acids. Germline CDR1 is LGHDT and CDR2 is YNNKEL (reference sequence). This CDR3 reads CASSRNGARPSDIQYF. The CDR3 coding sequence is TGTGCCAGCAGCCGAAACGGAGCAAGACCATCGGACATTCAGTACTTC.

This clonotype was counted between two and nine times. The chain recombines TRBV20-1 with TRBJ2-2; D may match TRBD1 or TRBD2 (5 bases each). This CDR3 has 17 amino acids. The V end was cut by 0 bases, the J end by 0 bases, with 14 bases between. Germline V gives CDR1 DFQATT, CDR2 SNEGSKA (reference sequence). In nucleotides, the CDR3 is TGCAGTGCTAGAGATTGGGGGAGTTTTACGAACACCGGGGAGCTGTTTTTT. The encoded protein is CSARDWGSFTNTGELFF.

For this clonotype: This may be a read error, as it is one base from a much larger clone. The gene calls are TRBV28 and TRBJ1-2; D may be TRBD1 (6 bases). Germline-derived CDR1 and CDR2 are MDHEN and SYDVKM. The CDR3 loop spans 14 amino acids. CDR3 in DNA: TGTGCCAGCGTCGGACAGTTCTCAATCTATGACTACACCTTC. This gives the protein CASVGQFSIYDYTF.

This clonotype was recorded many times. The chain is built from TRBV6-1 and TRBJ1-4; a possible D gene is TRBD1 (5 bases). The CDR3 has 16 residues. Germline V gene sequence: CDR1 MNHNS, CDR2 SASEGT. V lost 1 base, J lost 8 bases, and 17 bases lay in between. The CDR3 sequence: CASSEVGRTFGEKLFF. As DNA, the CDR3 is TGTGCCAGCAGTGAAGTGGGACGGACTTTTGGGGAAAAACTGTTTTTT.

This clonotype is a singleton in its sample. With a much larger clone just one base away, this may be a read error. This sequence joins TRBV6-5 and TRBJ2-1; perhaps TRBD1 as D (7 bases). The CDR3 loop spans 16 amino acids. The V gene's germline CDR1 is MNHEY and CDR2 SVGAGI. CDR3 sequence: CASSPGGTLSYNEQCF. Written as DNA, the CDR3 is TGTGCCAGCAGTCCAGGGGGGACACTCTCCTACAATGAGCAGTGCTTC.

The table lists this clonotype with many counts. The rearrangement links TRBV5-1 to TRBJ2-3; 7 positions match TRBD1. Trimming removed 1 base from V and 3 bases from J; junction bases left unmatched: 8. The germline gives CDR1 SGHRS, CDR2 YFSETQ. The CDR3 contains 16 residues. CDR3: CASSLRPGGLTDTQYF. CDR3 bases: TGCGCCAGCAGCTTGAGGCCAGGGGGTCTTACAGATACGCAGTATTTT. The full variable domain, with the rest looked up from reference TRBV5-1 and TRBJ2-3, is KAGVTQTPRYLIKTRGQQVTLSCSPISGHRSVSWYQQTPGQGLQFLFEYFSETQRNKGNFPGRFSGRQFSNSRSEMNVSTLELGDSALYLCASSLRPGGLTDTQYFGPGTRLTVL.

This clonotype was observed many times. The V gene is TRBV6-5, the J gene TRBJ2-3, with 9 bases lining up with TRBD2. V dropped 4 bases and J dropped 0; count of bases not matched to a gene: 5. Germline V gives CDR1 MNHEY, CDR2 SVGAGI. The CDR3 contains 16 residues. The CDR3 loop is CASSWASGVSTDTQYF. The CDR3 nucleotides read TGTGCCAGCAGTTGGGCTAGCGGGGTTAGCACAGATACGCAGTATTTT.

The rearrangement links TRBV6-2 or TRBV6-3 to TRBJ2-3; tentatively, D is TRBD1 or TRBD2 (6 bases each). Trimming shortened V by 2 bases and J by 4 bases, and 13 bases separated the two germline ends. Germline CDR1 and CDR2: MNHEY and SVGEGT. The CDR3 is 15 amino acids. The CDR3 region has the DNA TGTGCCAGCAGTTACGTTGGGGGGCGAGCAGATACGCAGTATTTT. It specifies CASSYVGGRADTQYF.

This clonotype was counted ten times or more. The chain recombines TRBV5-1 with TRBJ2-3; a weak D match, TRBD1 (6 bases). The V and J ends lost 0 bases and 4 bases respectively, with 9 bases between them. CDR1 SGHRS and CDR2 YFSETQ come from the germline V gene. This CDR3 region has 14 residues. Here the CDR3 reads CASSLAQGPDTQYF. The CDR3 DNA is TGCGCCAGCAGCTTGGCCCAGGGGCCAGATACGCAGTATTTT.

A remark on this clonotype: A much larger clone differs by one base, so this may be a read error. The chain carries TRBV9 and TRBJ2-5; TRBD2 agrees at 8 bases. Germline trimming cut 4 bases from V and 1 base from J; bases unmatched to any gene: 6. The CDR3 contains 15 residues. Germline V gene lookup returns CDR1 SGDLS and CDR2 YYNGEE. CDR3 loop: CASSPPAGAQETQYF. Written as DNA, the CDR3 is TGTGCCAGCAGCCCCCCAGCGGGGGCCCAAGAGACCCAGTACTTC.